These 2 T cell receptor beta chains share one sample of origin, sequenced in a study of T cells in Graves' hyperthyroidism and ophthalmopathy. Regions amplified from RNA transcripts were the TCR beta CDR3 regions. First-round RT-PCR targeting the TCR CDR3 was performed with the HTBI primer set. TCRdb used MiXCR to reprocess the multiplex PCR reads, holding one entry per CDR3 protein. The table has over 700,000 distinct CDR3 sequences, 18% seen once; the top ten hold over 15%. The sample comprised blood. All receptors derive from a woman aged 45-65 years with Graves' hyperthyroidism that later progressed to Graves' ophthalmopathy.

This clonotype was found many times. This chain joins TRBV5-8 and TRBJ1-1; TRBD1 agrees at 8 bases. The CDR3 is 15 residues long. The germline V gene has CDR1 SGHTS and CDR2 YDEGEE. The J segment lost 3 bases and the V segment lost 5 bases, leaving 9 bases of the junction unmatched. The CDR3, as DNA: TGTGCCAGCAGTCAACGGACAGGGACTTACACTGAAGCTTTCTTT. Its translation is CASSQRTGTYTEAFF.

This clonotype was recorded a few times. The DNA for the CDR3 is TGCAGTGCTAGAGATCCGGGTTCGAGCGGGGTCTCCTACGAGCAGTACTTC. Amino acids: CSARDPGSSGVSYEQYF. V usage is TRBV20-1 and J usage is TRBJ2-7, with 7 bases identical to TRBD2. After removal of 0 bases from V and 0 bases from J, the junction contained 11 bases not matched to a gene. Germline V CDR1 and CDR2: DFQATT, SNEGSKA (reference sequence). The CDR3 has 17 amino acids.